This is a list of T cell receptor beta chains from one sample in a study of Ad26.COV2.S vaccination and SARS-CoV-2 variants. Profiled with immunoSEQ multiplex PCR; TCRdb holds only in-frame clones, not every one. The sample has about 94,000 clones, 82% seen once. The source was peripheral blood, collected after recovery from COVID-19. The source of these receptors is a human donor who had recovered from COVID-19. The CDR3 runs from the conserved cysteine through the conserved F or W. D genes are given only for firm matches. Size is omitted from some rows. Given values are once, few, many or a class for expanded clones.

j_call,d_call,v_call,clone_size,cdr3_length,cdr3_aa,cdr3_nt
TRBJ1-1,TRBD1,TRBV10-3,.,16,CAISEYGTGKDTEAFF,TGTGCCATCAGTGAGTACGGGACAGGGAAGGACACTGAAGCTTTCTTT
TRBJ2-7,.,TRBV10-3,few,17,CAISEPSGQTSRGEQYF,TGTGCCATCAGTGAGCCCTCAGGACAGACAAGTCGAGGGGAGCAGTACTTC
TRBJ2-7,TRBD2,TRBV24-1,.,16,CATSGTSGSSTYEQYF,TGTGCCACCAGTGGTACTAGCGGGAGCAGTACCTACGAGCAGTACTTC
TRBJ2-5,.,TRBV7-2,.,14,CASSPGARVETQYF,TGTGCCAGCAGCCCCGGGGCTAGGGTAGAGACCCAGTACTTC
TRBJ2-7,.,TRBV25-1,few,14,CASSEARASYEQYF,TGTGCCAGCAGTGAAGCGCGGGCCAGCTACGAGCAGTACTTC
TRBJ1-1,.,TRBV28,few,15,CASSLWGAMNTEAFF,TGTGCCAGCAGTTTATGGGGGGCCATGAACACTGAAGCTTTCTTT
TRBJ1-4,.,TRBV7-9,.,16,CASSLTGIATNEKLFF,TGTGCCAGCAGCTTAACAGGGATCGCAACTAATGAAAAACTGTTTTTT
TRBJ1-5,.,TRBV4-1,.,17,CASSQEGRVGGNQPQHF,TGCGCCAGCAGCCAAGAAGGGCGCGTCGGTGGCAATCAGCCCCAGCATTTT
TRBJ1-1,TRBD1,TRBV2,.,15,CASWYLGQGPTEAFF,TGTGCCAGCTGGTACCTGGGACAGGGCCCCACTGAAGCTTTCTTT
TRBJ1-5,.,TRBV10-2,.,14,CASSEGQLDQPQHF,TGCGCCAGCAGTGAGGGCCAGCTAGATCAGCCCCAGCATTTT
TRBJ1-5,TRBD1,TRBV6-1,.,15,CASSETGTANQPQHF,TGTGCCAGCAGTGAAACAGGGACAGCCAATCAGCCCCAGCATTTT
TRBJ2-1,.,TRBV5-1,once,17,CASSLNPRGAMTIGQFF,TGCGCCAGCAGCTTGAACCCCCGGGGGGCTATGACAATTGGACAGTTCTTC
TRBJ1-3,.,TRBV6-5,.,15,CASSPGTLSGNTIYF,TGTGCCAGCAGTCCCGGGACACTCTCTGGAAACACCATATATTTT
TRBJ1-2,.,TRBV27,.,15,CASSQIPGSRYGYTF,TGTGCCAGCAGCCAAATCCCAGGGAGCCGCTATGGCTACACCTTC
TRBJ2-7,TRBD1,TRBV6-1,few,15,CASSEVVRGLSEQYF,TGTGCCAGCAGTGAAGTCGTGAGGGGGCTTAGCGAGCAGTACTTC
TRBJ2-1,TRBD2,TRBV11-2,.,15,CASSRLAGQYNEQFF,TGTGCCAGCAGCAGACTAGCGGGACAATACAATGAGCAGTTCTTC
TRBJ1-6,.,TRBV6-2/TRBV6-3,.,17,CASSLPDRSSYNSPLHF,TGTGCCAGCAGTCTCCCAGACAGGAGCTCCTATAATTCACCCCTCCACTTT
TRBJ1-5,.,TRBV11-3,.,14,CASSLTGVNQPQHF,TGTGCCAGCAGCCTGACAGGCGTCAATCAGCCCCAGCATTTT
TRBJ1-4,TRBD1,TRBV19,once,19,CASTLRDRRRTATNEKLFF,TGTGCCAGTACCCTCCGGGACAGGCGCCGGACGGCAACTAATGAAAAACTGTTTTTT
TRBJ1-5,TRBD1,TRBV6-4,.,14,CASTHKQGDQPQHF,TGTGCCAGCACTCATAAACAGGGGGATCAGCCCCAGCATTTT
TRBJ2-7,TRBD2,TRBV11-2,.,12,CAGNSGGGEQYF,TGTGCCGGCAATTCGGGAGGGGGCGAGCAGTACTTC
TRBJ1-3,.,TRBV3-1/TRBV3-2,.,18,CASSQTFPTGSSGNTIYF,TGTGCCAGCAGCCAGACCTTCCCAACAGGTTCCTCTGGAAACACCATATATTTT
TRBJ1-2,.,TRBV4-2,few,13,CASSSDLNYGYTF,TGTGCCAGCAGTTCTGACCTCAACTATGGCTACACCTTC
TRBJ2-5,.,TRBV19,.,14,CASQKGRTQETQYF,TGTGCCAGCCAAAAGGGCAGGACTCAAGAGACCCAGTACTTC
TRBJ2-7,.,TRBV12-3/TRBV12-4,.,10,CASSDYEQYF,TGTGCCAGCAGCGACTACGAGCAGTACTTC
TRBJ2-3,TRBD1,TRBV15,.,16,CATSRELGTVTDTQYF,TGTGCCACCAGCAGAGAACTGGGGACAGTAACAGATACGCAGTATTTT
TRBJ2-1,.,TRBV5-4,.,15,CASTSGAGAYNEQFF,TGTGCCAGCACCTCTGGGGCAGGGGCCTACAATGAGCAGTTCTTC
TRBJ1-1,TRBD1,TRBV7-3,.,15,CASSSDGTGVAEAFF,TGTGCCAGCAGCTCCGACGGGACAGGGGTGGCTGAAGCTTTCTTT
TRBJ1-6,TRBD1,TRBV28,.,14,CASSWTGGNSPLHF,TGTGCCAGCAGTTGGACAGGGGGGAACTCACCCCTCCACTTT
TRBJ1-4,TRBD1,TRBV5-6,.,16,CASSYATGTGVEKLFF,TGTGCCAGCAGCTACGCTACCGGGACAGGGGTTGAAAAACTGTTTTTT
TRBJ1-2,.,TRBV27,.,14,CASSHFGTEYGYTF,TGTGCCAGCAGTCATTTCGGGACGGAATATGGCTACACCTTC
TRBJ1-2,.,TRBV2,many,15,CASSGGWDLSDGYTF,TGTGCCAGCAGTGGGGGGTGGGACCTTTCGGATGGCTACACCTTC
TRBJ2-3,TRBD2,TRBV7-9,.,15,CASSRLAMVTDTQYF,TGTGCCAGCAGCCGACTAGCGATGGTCACAGATACGCAGTATTTT
TRBJ2-2,.,TRBV6-6,.,14,CASRVEGGFGELFF,TGTGCCAGCAGGGTCGAGGGGGGCTTCGGGGAGCTGTTTTTT
TRBJ1-1,.,TRBV4-3,.,14,CASSQGQVNTEAFF,TGCGCCAGCAGCCAGGGACAAGTGAACACTGAAGCTTTCTTT
TRBJ2-2,TRBD2,TRBV7-2,.,17,CASSYFKRELSTGELFF,TGTGCCAGCAGCTATTTTAAGCGGGAGCTTAGCACCGGGGAGCTGTTTTTT
TRBJ2-1,TRBD1,TRBV5-6,.,15,CASSSGQGARNEQFF,TGTGCCAGCAGCTCGGGACAGGGGGCGCGTAATGAGCAGTTCTTC
TRBJ1-2,.,TRBV19,.,13,CASSPRGGDGYTF,TGTGCCAGTAGCCCCAGGGGCGGAGATGGCTACACCTTC
TRBJ2-7,.,TRBV10-3,.,15,CATMDHGTDSYEQYF,TGTGCCACCATGGACCACGGGACGGACTCCTACGAGCAGTACTTC
TRBJ1-1,.,TRBV28,.,14,CASKTPGANTEAFF,TGTGCCAGCAAGACCCCGGGGGCGAATACTGAAGCTTTCTTT
TRBJ2-1,.,TRBV2,.,14,CASNLDGPYNEQFF,TGTGCCAGCAACCTCGACGGCCCCTACAATGAGCAGTTCTTC
TRBJ2-5,TRBD1,TRBV28,.,15,CASSVTGGGIETQYF,TGTGCCAGCAGTGTAACAGGGGGTGGAATAGAGACCCAGTACTTC
TRBJ1-1,.,TRBV10-2,.,14,CASSDQGLGTEAFF,TGCGCCAGCAGTGATCAGGGTTTGGGCACTGAAGCTTTCTTT
TRBJ2-7,.,TRBV2,.,15,CASSEALARAYEQYF,TGTGCCAGCAGTGAAGCTCTAGCGAGAGCCTACGAGCAGTACTTC
TRBJ1-1,.,TRBV28,.,15,CASSSLGALNTEAFF,TGTGCCAGCAGTTCTCTAGGGGCCCTGAACACTGAAGCTTTCTTT
TRBJ1-2,.,TRBV6-2/TRBV6-3,.,14,CASSDSGQLRGYTF,TGTGCCAGCAGTGACTCCGGACAGCTGCGGGGCTACACCTTC
TRBJ2-7,TRBD2,TRBV5-1,.,16,CASSLILRGALYEQYF,TGCGCCAGCAGCTTAATATTGCGGGGGGCTCTCTACGAGCAGTACTTC
TRBJ2-1,TRBD2,TRBV18,.,16,CASSPRTSGENNEQFF,TGTGCCAGCTCACCTCGGACTAGCGGGGAAAACAATGAGCAGTTCTTC